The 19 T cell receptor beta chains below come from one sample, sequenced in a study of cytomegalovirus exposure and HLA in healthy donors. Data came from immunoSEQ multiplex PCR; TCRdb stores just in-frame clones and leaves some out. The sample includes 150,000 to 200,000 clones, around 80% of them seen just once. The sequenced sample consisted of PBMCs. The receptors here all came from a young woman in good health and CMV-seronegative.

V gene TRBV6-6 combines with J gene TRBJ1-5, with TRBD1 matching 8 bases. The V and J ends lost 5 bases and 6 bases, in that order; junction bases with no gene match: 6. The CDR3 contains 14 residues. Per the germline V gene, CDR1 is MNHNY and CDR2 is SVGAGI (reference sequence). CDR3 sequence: CASSPRQGSQPQHF. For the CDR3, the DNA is TGTGCCAGCAGTCCTCGACAGGGGAGTCAGCCCCAGCATTTT.

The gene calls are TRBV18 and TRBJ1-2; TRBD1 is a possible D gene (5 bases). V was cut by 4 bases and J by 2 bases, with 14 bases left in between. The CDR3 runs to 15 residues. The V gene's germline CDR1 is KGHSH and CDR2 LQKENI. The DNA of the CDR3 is TGTGCCAGCTCACTCCCGGGGGATGGGAACTATGGCTACACCTTC. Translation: CASSLPGDGNYGYTF.

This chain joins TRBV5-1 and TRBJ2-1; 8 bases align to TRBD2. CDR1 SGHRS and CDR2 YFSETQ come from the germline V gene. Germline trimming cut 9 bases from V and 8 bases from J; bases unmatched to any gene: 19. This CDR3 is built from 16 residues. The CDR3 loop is CATKTRGTGGPHEQFF. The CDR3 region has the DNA TGCGCCACCAAGACCCGAGGGACGGGGGGGCCCCATGAGCAGTTCTTC.

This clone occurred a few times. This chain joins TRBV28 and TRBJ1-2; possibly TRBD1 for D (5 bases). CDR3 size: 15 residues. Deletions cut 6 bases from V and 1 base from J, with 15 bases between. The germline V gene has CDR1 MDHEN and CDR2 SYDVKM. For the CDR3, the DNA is TGTGCCAGCAGCCCACCCTTGGGGGGTAACTATGGCTACACCTTC. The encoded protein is CASSPPLGGNYGYTF.

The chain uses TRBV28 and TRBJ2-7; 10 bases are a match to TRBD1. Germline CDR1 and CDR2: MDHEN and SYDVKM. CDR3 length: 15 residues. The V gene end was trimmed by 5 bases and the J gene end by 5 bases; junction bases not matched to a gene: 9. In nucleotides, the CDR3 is TGTGCCAGCAGTGCCGGGACAGGGGAACCCCACGAGCAGTACTTC. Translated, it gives CASSAGTGEPHEQYF. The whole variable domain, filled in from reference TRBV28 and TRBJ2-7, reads DVKVTQSSRYLVKRTGEKVFLECVQDMDHENMFWYRQDPGLGLRLIYFSYDVKMKEKGDIPEGYSVSREKKERFSLILESASTNQTSMYLCASSAGTGEPHEQYFGPGTRLTVT.

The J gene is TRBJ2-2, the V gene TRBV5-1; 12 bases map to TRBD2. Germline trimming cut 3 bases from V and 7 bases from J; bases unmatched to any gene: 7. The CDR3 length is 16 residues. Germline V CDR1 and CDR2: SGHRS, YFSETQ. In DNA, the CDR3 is TGCGCCAGCAGCTCCCAGACTAGCGGGAGCGTCGGGGAGCTGTTTTTT. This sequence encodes CASSSQTSGSVGELFF. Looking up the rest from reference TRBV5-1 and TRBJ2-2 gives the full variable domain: KAGVTQTPRYLIKTRGQQVTLSCSPISGHRSVSWYQQTPGQGLQFLFEYFSETQRNKGNFPGRFSGRQFSNSRSEMNVSTLELGDSALYLCASSSQTSGSVGELFFGEGSRLTVL.

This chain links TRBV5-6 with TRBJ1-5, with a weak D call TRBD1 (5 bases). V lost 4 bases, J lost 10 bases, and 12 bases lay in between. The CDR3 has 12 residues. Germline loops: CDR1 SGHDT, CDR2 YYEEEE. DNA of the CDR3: TGTGCCAGCAGCCGCACAGGAAATCCCCAGCATTTT. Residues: CASSRTGNPQHF.

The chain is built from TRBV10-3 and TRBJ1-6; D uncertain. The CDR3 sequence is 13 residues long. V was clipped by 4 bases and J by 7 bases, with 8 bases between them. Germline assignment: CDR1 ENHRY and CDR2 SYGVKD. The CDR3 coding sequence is TGTGCCATCAGTGGAGGAGCCAATTCACCCCTCCACTTT. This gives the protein CAISGGANSPLHF.

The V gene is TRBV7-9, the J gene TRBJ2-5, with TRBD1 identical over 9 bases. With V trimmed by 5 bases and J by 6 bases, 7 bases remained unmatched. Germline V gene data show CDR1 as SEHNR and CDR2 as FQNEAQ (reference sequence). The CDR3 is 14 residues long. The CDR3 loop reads CASSPEQGAKTQYF. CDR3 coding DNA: TGTGCCAGCAGCCCAGAACAGGGGGCGAAGACCCAGTACTTC.

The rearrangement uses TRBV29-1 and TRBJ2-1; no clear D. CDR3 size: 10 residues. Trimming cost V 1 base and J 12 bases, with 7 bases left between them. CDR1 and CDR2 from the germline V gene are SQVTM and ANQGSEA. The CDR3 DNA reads TGCAGCGTTGAAGGTCCCGGGCAGTTCTTC. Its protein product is CSVEGPGQFF.

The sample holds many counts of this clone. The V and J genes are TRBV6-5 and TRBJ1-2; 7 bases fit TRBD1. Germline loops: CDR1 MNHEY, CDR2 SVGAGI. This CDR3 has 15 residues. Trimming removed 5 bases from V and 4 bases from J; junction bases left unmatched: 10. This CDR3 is CASSRNRGGGYGYTF. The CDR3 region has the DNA TGTGCCAGCAGTAGAAACAGGGGCGGAGGCTATGGCTACACCTTC.

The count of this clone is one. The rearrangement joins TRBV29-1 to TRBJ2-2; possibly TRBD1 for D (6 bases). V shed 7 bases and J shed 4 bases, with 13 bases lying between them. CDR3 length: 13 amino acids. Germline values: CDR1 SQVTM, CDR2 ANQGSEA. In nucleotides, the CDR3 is TGCAGCGGGCAGGGGAGATCCACCGGGGAGCTGTTTTTT. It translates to CSGQGRSTGELFF.

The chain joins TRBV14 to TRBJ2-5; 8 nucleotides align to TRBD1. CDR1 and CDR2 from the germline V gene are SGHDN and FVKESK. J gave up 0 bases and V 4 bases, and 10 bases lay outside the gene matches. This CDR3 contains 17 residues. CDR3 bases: TGTGCCAGCAGCCCACGCCTGAGACAGGGGTACCAAGAGACCCAGTACTTC. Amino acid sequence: CASSPRLRQGYQETQYF.

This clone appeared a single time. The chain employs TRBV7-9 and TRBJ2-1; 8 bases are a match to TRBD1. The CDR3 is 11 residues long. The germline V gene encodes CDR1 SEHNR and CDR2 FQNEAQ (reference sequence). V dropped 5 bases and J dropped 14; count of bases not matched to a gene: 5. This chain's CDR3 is CASSPDRVKFF. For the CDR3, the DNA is TGTGCCAGCAGCCCGGACAGGGTCAAGTTCTTC.

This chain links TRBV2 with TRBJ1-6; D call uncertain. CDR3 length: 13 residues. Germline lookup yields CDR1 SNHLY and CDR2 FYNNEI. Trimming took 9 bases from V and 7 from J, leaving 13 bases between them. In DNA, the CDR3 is TGTGCCAGTCGGGTCAGTCAAAATTCACCCCTCCACTTT. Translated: CASRVSQNSPLHF. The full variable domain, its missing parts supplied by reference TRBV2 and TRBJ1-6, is EPEVTQTPSHQVTQMGQEVILRCVPISNHLYFYWYRQILGQKVEFLVSFYNNEISEKSEIFDDQFSVERPDGSNFTLKIRSTKLEDSAMYFCASRVSQNSPLHFGNGTRLTVT.

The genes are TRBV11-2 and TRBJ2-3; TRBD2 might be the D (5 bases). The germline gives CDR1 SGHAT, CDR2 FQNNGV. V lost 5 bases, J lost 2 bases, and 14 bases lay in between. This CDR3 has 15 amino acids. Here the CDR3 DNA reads TGTGCCAGCAGCACTGTAGCGAGTAACACAGATACGCAGTATTTT. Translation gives CASSTVASNTDTQYF.

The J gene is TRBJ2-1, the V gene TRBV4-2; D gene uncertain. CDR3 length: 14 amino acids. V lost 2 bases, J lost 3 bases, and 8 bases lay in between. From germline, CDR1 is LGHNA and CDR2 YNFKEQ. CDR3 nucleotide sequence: TGTGCCAGCAGCCAACCCCTAGGCTACAATGAGCAGTTCTTC. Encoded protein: CASSQPLGYNEQFF.

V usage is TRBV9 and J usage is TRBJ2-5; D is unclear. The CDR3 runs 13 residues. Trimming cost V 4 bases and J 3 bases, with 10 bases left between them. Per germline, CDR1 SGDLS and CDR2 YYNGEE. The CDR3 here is CASSLRLKETQYF. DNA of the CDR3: TGTGCCAGCAGCCTTCGACTTAAAGAGACCCAGTACTTC.

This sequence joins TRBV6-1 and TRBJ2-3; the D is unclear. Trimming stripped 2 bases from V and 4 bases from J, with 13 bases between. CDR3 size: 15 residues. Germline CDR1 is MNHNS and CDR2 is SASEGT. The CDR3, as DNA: TGTGCCAGCAGTGAATATGCCCAGGCCGCAGATACGCAGTATTTT. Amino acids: CASSEYAQAADTQYF.